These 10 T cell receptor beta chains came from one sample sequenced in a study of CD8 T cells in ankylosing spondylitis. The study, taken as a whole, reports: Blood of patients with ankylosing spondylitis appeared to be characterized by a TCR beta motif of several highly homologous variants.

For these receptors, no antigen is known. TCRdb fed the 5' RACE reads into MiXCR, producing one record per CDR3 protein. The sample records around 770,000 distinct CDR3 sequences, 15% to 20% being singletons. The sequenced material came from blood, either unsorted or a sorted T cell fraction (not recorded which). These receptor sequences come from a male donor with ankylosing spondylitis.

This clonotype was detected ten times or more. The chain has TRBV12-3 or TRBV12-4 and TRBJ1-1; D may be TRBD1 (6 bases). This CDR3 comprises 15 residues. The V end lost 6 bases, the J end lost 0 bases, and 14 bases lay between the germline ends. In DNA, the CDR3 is TGTGCCAGCAGAACTGAAGGACAGTTGAACACTGAAGCTTTCTTT. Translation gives CASRTEGQLNTEAFF.

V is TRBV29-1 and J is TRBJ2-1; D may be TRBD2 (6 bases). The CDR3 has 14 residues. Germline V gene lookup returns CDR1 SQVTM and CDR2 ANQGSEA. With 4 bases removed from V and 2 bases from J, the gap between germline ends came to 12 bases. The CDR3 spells CSVVSGVTYNEQFF. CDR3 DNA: TGCAGCGTTGTATCGGGGGTCACCTACAATGAGCAGTTCTTC.

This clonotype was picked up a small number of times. The CDR3 sequence is CSAVMKGMNTEAFF. Written as DNA, the CDR3 is TGCAGTGCTGTTATGAAGGGGATGAACACTGAAGCTTTCTTT. The chain links TRBV20-1 to TRBJ1-1; a weak D match, TRBD1 (5 bases). Germline CDR1 is DFQATT and CDR2 is SNEGSKA (reference sequence). The CDR3 is made up of 14 amino acids. V dropped 5 bases and J dropped 0 bases, with 13 bases sitting between them.

The CDR3 DNA reads TGCGCGCGCAGTCGGACCCTCGGGGAAAAACTGTTTTTT. Translating it yields CARSRTLGEKLFF. The chain has TRBV4-1 and TRBJ1-4, with D uncertain. Germline V gives CDR1 MGHRA, CDR2 YSYEKL. CDR3 length: 13 residues.

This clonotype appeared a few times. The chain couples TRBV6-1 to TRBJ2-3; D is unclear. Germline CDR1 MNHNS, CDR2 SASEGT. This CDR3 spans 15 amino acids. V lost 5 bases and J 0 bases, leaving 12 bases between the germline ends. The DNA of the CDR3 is TGTGCCAGCAGTCCCTTAGGTTTTAGCACAGATACGCAGTATTTT. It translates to CASSPLGFSTDTQYF.

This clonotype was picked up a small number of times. CDR3 sequence (DNA): TGCGCCAGCAGCACGGGACAGGGTGTCCACGAGCAGTACTTC. This encodes CASSTGQGVHEQYF. The rearrangement uses TRBV5-1 and TRBJ2-7; 9 bases agree with TRBD1. From germline, CDR1 is SGHRS and CDR2 YFSETQ. The V and J ends lost 4 bases and 5 bases, in that order; junction bases with no gene match: 7. This CDR3 spans 14 amino acids.

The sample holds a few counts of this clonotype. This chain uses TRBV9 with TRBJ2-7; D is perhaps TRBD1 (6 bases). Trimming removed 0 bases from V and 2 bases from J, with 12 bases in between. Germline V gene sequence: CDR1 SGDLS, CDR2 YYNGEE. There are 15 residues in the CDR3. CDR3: CASSVGTAATYEQYF. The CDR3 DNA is TGTGCCAGCAGCGTAGGGACAGCCGCTACCTACGAGCAGTACTTC.

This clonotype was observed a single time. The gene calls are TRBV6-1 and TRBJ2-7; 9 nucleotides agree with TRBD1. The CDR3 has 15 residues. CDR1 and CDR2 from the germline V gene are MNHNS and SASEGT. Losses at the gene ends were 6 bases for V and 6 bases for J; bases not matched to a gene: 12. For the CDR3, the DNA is TGTGCCAGCAGCGCTACCGGGACAGGGACAGGCGAGCAGTACTTC. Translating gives CASSATGTGTGEQYF.

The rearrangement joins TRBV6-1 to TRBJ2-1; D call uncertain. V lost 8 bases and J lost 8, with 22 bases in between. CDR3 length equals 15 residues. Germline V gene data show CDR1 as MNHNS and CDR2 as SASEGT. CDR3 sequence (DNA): TGTGCCAGCGGAGTCCTGGGGTGGGGAACCGATGAGCAGTTCTTC. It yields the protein CASGVLGWGTDEQFF.

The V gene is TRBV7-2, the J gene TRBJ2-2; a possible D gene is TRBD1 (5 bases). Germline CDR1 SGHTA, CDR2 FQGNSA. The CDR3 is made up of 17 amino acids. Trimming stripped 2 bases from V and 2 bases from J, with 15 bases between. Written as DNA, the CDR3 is TGTGCCAGCAGCTTATCGCGGCAAGGGGCCAACACCGGGGAGCTGTTTTTT. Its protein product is CASSLSRQGANTGELFF.